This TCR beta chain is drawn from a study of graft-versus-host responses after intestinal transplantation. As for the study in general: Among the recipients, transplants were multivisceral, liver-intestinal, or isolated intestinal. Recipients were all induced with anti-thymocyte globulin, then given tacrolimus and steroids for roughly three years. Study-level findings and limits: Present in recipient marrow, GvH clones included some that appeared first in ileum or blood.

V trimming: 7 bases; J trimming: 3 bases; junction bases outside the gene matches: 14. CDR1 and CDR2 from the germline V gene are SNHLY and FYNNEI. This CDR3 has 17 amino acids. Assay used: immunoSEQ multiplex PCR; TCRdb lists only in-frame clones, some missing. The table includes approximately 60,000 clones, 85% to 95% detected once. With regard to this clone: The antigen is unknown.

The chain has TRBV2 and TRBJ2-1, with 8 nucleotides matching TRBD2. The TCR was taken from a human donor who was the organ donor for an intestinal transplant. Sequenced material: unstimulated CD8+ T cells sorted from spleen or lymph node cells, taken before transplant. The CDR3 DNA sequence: TGTGCCAGCACTCGGGGCTCAACTAGCGGCTTCTACAATGAGCAGTTCTTC. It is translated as CASTRGSTSGFYNEQFF.